These 29 T cell receptor beta chains were sequenced from one sample in a study of regulatory T cells in long-lasting Graves disease. Regarding time point: persistent/refractory GD, antithyroid drugs over 5 years with positive TRAb. With RNA extracted from PBMCs as input, the TCR library was made. Arm-PCR of CDR3 regions and iRepertoire HTBI primers were used to build TCR beta libraries. MiXCR, applied by TCRdb to the multiplex PCR reads, yields one record per CDR3 protein. The data hold approximately 440,000 distinct CDR3 sequences, with 20% to 25% observed a single time. Sample: peripheral blood mononuclear cells (PBMCs), taken when the disease was refractory, from a patient treated with antithyroid drugs. The receptors were sampled from a female donor with Graves disease.

This chain uses TRBV5-4 with TRBJ2-2; 12 bases match TRBD1. V lost 4 bases and J lost 6; bases outside the gene matches: 7. Germline lookup yields CDR1 SGHNT and CDR2 YYREEE (reference sequence). There are 16 residues in the CDR3. In nucleotides, the CDR3 is TGTGCCAGCAGCGGGGACAGGGGGCCACGGCCCGGGGAGCTGTTTTTT. It encodes CASSGDRGPRPGELFF.

The J gene is TRBJ2-7, the V gene TRBV25-1, with D perhaps matching TRBD2 (5 bases). Per the germline V gene, CDR1 is MGHDK and CDR2 is SYGVNS. V shed 2 bases and J shed 3 bases, with 11 bases lying between them. The CDR3 loop spans 14 amino acids. DNA of the CDR3: TGTGCCAGCAGTGAACTAGCTTCCCGCTACGAGCAGTACTTC. Amino acids: CASSELASRYEQYF.

This clonotype was counted between two and nine times. This chain connects TRBV5-6 to TRBJ2-5; D uncertain. The CDR3 extends over 15 amino acids. Germline V gene data show CDR1 as SGHDT and CDR2 as YYEEEE. V was trimmed by 0 bases and J by 1 base, leaving 10 bases between them. The CDR3: CASSLGWSFQETQYF. In DNA form, the CDR3 reads TGTGCCAGCAGCTTGGGTTGGTCCTTCCAAGAGACCCAGTACTTC.

A few counts support this clonotype. The gene calls are TRBV13 and TRBJ2-3; 7 positions match TRBD2. J was trimmed by 6 bases and V by 2 bases; bases with no gene match: 8. CDR3 length equals 15 residues. CDR1 is PRHDT and CDR2 is FYEKMQ in the germline V gene (reference sequence). CDR3 nucleotide sequence: TGTGCCAGCAGCTTAACCCGCGGGAGTAGTGATACGCAGTATTTT. Translating gives CASSLTRGSSDTQYF.

The genes are TRBV19 and TRBJ1-1; 8 bases are shared with TRBD1. The germline CDR1 and CDR2 sequences are LNHDA and SQIVND (reference sequence). This CDR3 has 12 residues. With V trimmed by 6 bases and J by 11 bases, 8 bases remained unmatched. DNA for the CDR3: TGTGCCAGTAGGACCAGACAGGGGTTTGCTTTCTTT. Its protein is CASRTRQGFAFF.

This clonotype was observed many times. This likely came from a read error, as a far larger clone is one base away. The chain carries TRBV6-1 and TRBJ2-5, with D unresolved. Germline assignment: CDR1 MNHNS and CDR2 SASEGT. Trimming took off 3 bases at V and 5 bases at J, with 4 bases between the two ends. This CDR3 is built from 11 residues. In DNA form, the CDR3 reads TGTGCCAGCAGTGACTGGGAGACCCAGTACTTC. It encodes CASSDWETQYF.

This chain joins TRBV29-1 and TRBJ1-3; D might be TRBD1 (5 bases). Germline V gives CDR1 SQVTM, CDR2 ANQGSEA. The CDR3 runs 14 residues. V was trimmed by 5 bases and J by 0 bases, leaving 11 bases between them. The CDR3: CSVRGSSSGNTIYF. The DNA of the CDR3 is TGCAGCGTTCGGGGGAGTAGCTCTGGAAACACCATATATTTT.

The chain links TRBV6-1 to TRBJ1-6; 8 nucleotides line up with TRBD1. The J segment lost 5 bases and the V segment lost 7 bases, leaving 7 bases of the junction unmatched. Germline loops: CDR1 MNHNS, CDR2 SASEGT. This CDR3 comprises 15 residues. The CDR3, as DNA: TGTGCCAGCATTCCGGGACAGGCAAATAATTCACCCCTCCACTTT. Translation gives CASIPGQANNSPLHF.

This clonotype was seen more than once but under ten times. A read error may be the cause here, since a much bigger clone is one base away. The gene calls are TRBV20-1 and TRBJ2-5, with 8 bases fitting TRBD2. After removal of 2 bases from V and 5 bases from J, the junction contained 1 base not matched to a gene. The V gene's germline CDR1 is DFQATT and CDR2 SNEGSKA (reference sequence). The CDR3 loop spans 12 amino acids. CDR3 amino acids: CSARSGGETQYF. The DNA of the CDR3 is TGCAGTGCTAGATCGGGAGGGGAGACCCAGTACTTC.

This clonotype was counted ten times or more. The chain carries TRBV19 and TRBJ2-1, with 8 bases matching TRBD2. The CDR3 runs 14 residues. After removal of 5 bases from V and 4 bases from J, the junction contained 4 bases not matched to a gene. Germline CDR1 LNHDA, CDR2 SQIVND (reference sequence). CDR3 DNA: TGTGCCAGTAGTCCCACTAGCGGTTACAATGAGCAGTTCTTC. Protein sequence: CASSPTSGYNEQFF.

For the CDR3, the DNA is TGTGCCAGCAGCTCCGGTATCGGGACCCAAGAGACCCAGTACTTC. Protein: CASSSGIGTQETQYF. This rearrangement joins TRBV11-3 to TRBJ2-5; either TRBD1 or TRBD2 may fit D (5 bases each). Germline CDR1 SGHNT, CDR2 YENEEA. This CDR3 region has 15 residues. Between the trimmed V and J ends, which lost 4 bases and 1 base, there was a span of 13 bases.

This clonotype has ten or more counts. The rearrangement uses TRBV28 and TRBJ1-3, with no clear D. Trimming shortened V by 3 bases and J by 0 bases, and 9 bases separated the two germline ends. The CDR3 runs 15 residues. Germline V gene sequence: CDR1 MDHEN, CDR2 SYDVKM. The CDR3 DNA sequence: TGTGCCAGCAGTTTGGGAGGCCGCTCTGGAAACACCATATATTTT. Protein product: CASSLGGRSGNTIYF.

Ten or more counts support this clonotype. The V call is TRBV11-2, the J call TRBJ1-1, with 9 bases lining up with TRBD1. The CDR3 has 14 amino acids. J lost 5 bases, V lost 2 bases, and 3 bases had no gene match. Germline CDR1 reads SGHAT; CDR2 reads FQNNGV. CDR3 protein: CASSLQTGGTEAFF. Written as DNA, the CDR3 is TGTGCCAGCAGCTTACAGACAGGGGGTACTGAAGCTTTCTTT.

This clonotype was counted a few times. This rearrangement joins TRBV20-1 to TRBJ2-7; D not resolved. Per the germline V gene, CDR1 is DFQATT and CDR2 is SNEGSKA (reference sequence). CDR3 length: 10 residues. Trimming took 5 bases from V and 5 from J, leaving 7 bases between them. The CDR3 bases are TGCAGTGCTTATTTCGACGAGCAGTACTTC. Its translation is CSAYFDEQYF.

CDR3 amino acids: CASSRDSLLNTGELFF. In DNA, the CDR3 is TGTGCCAGCAGCCGGGACAGCTTATTGAACACCGGGGAGCTGTTTTTT. This rearrangement joins TRBV6-1 to TRBJ2-2; 7 bases are a match to TRBD1. V was clipped by 6 bases and J by 1 base; unmatched bases: 8. CDR3 length: 16 amino acids. Germline loops: CDR1 MNHNS, CDR2 SASEGT.

V and J are TRBV5-1 and TRBJ1-2; 7 positions match TRBD1. Germline lookup yields CDR1 SGHRS and CDR2 YFSETQ. This CDR3 spans 14 amino acids. The junction had 8 bases not matched to a gene; V was cut back by 2 bases and J by 7 bases. This chain's CDR3 is CASSLYRGAGGYTF. The CDR3 DNA reads TGCGCCAGCAGCTTATACAGGGGCGCGGGTGGCTACACCTTC. The full variable domain, its missing parts supplied by reference TRBV5-1 and TRBJ1-2, is KAGVTQTPRYLIKTRGQQVTLSCSPISGHRSVSWYQQTPGQGLQFLFEYFSETQRNKGNFPGRFSGRQFSNSRSEMNVSTLELGDSALYLCASSLYRGAGGYTFGSGTRLTVV.

The genes are TRBV12-3 or TRBV12-4 and TRBJ2-2; 8 nucleotides align to TRBD2. The CDR3 contains 15 residues. The ends lost 6 bases at V and 6 bases at J; junction bases unmatched: 9. CDR3 loop: CASRFGAGDPGELFF. For the CDR3, the DNA is TGTGCCAGCAGGTTTGGAGCGGGAGACCCCGGGGAGCTGTTTTTT.

The chain couples TRBV19 to TRBJ1-1, with TRBD1 matching over 10 bases. Looked up from germline, CDR1 is LNHDA and CDR2 is SQIVND (reference sequence). The CDR3 totals 14 residues. After removal of 5 bases from V and 7 bases from J, the junction contained 7 bases not matched to a gene. The CDR3 nucleotides read TGTGCCAGTAGTGCGGGACAGGGGTTTAGTGAAGCTTTCTTT. Translation: CASSAGQGFSEAFF. The whole variable domain, filled in from reference TRBV19 and TRBJ1-1, reads DGGITQSPKYLFRKEGQNVTLSCEQNLNHDAMYWYRQDPGQGLRLIYYSQIVNDFQKGDIAEGYSVSREKKESFPLTVTSAQKNPTAFYLCASSAGQGFSEAFFGQGTRLTVV.

The J gene is TRBJ2-7, the V gene TRBV5-6, with 8 bases fitting TRBD1. The CDR3 length is 16 residues. V lost 4 bases, J lost 4 bases, and 13 bases stayed unmatched. The germline V gene has CDR1 SGHDT and CDR2 YYEEEE. CDR3 nucleotides: TGTGCCAGCAGCGTGAACAGGGGGTCGTCCCCATACGAGCAGTACTTC. This translates into CASSVNRGSSPYEQYF.

The V call is TRBV29-1, the J call TRBJ1-1; 9 bases fit TRBD1. This CDR3 region has 15 residues. Unmatched junction bases numbered 9, after V lost 5 bases and J lost 2 bases. Germline CDR1 SQVTM, CDR2 ANQGSEA. CDR3 bases: TGCAGCGTTAGACCCTGGGGACAGGGTAACACTGAAGCTTTCTTT. This codes for CSVRPWGQGNTEAFF. The complete variable domain, with remaining parts taken from reference TRBV29-1 and TRBJ1-1, reads SAVISQKPSRDICQRGTSLTIQCQVDSQVTMMFWYRQQPGQSLTLIATANQGSEATYESGFVIDKFPISRPNLTFSTLTVSNMSPEDSSIYLCSVRPWGQGNTEAFFGQGTRLTVV.

The chain recombines TRBV10-3 with TRBJ1-5; D gene ambiguous. V was cut by 2 bases and J by 5 bases, with 7 bases left in between. CDR1 and CDR2 (germline): ENHRY, SYGVKD. The CDR3 sequence is 13 residues long. CDR3 sequence reads: CAISEVTHQPQHF. CDR3 DNA sequence: TGTGCCATCAGTGAGGTGACTCATCAGCCCCAGCATTTT.

This clonotype was counted at least ten times. This chain links TRBV30 with TRBJ2-7; no clear D gene. V lost 3 bases, J lost 1 base, and 7 bases lay in between. This CDR3 is 12 amino acids long. Germline CDR1 GTSNPN, CDR2 SVGIG (reference sequence). As DNA, the CDR3 is TGTGCCTGGAGAGGCGCTTCCTACGAGCAGTACTTC. It codes for CAWRGASYEQYF.

This clonotype came up many times. The V gene is TRBV29-1, the J gene TRBJ1-2, with D tentatively TRBD1 (5 bases). Germline CDR1 and CDR2: SQVTM and ANQGSEA. The CDR3 totals 14 residues. Deletions cut 4 bases from V and 5 bases from J, with 17 bases between. CDR3 sequence reads: CSVVSRRGGYGYTF. In nucleotides, the CDR3 is TGCAGCGTTGTTTCAAGGAGGGGCGGATATGGCTACACCTTC.

Only a few counts were recorded for this clonotype. The chain joins TRBV5-1 to TRBJ2-7; the match to TRBD2 covers 13 bases. This CDR3 is 14 amino acids long. J gave up 6 bases and V 4 bases, and 4 bases lay outside the gene matches. Germline CDR1 SGHRS, CDR2 YFSETQ. This CDR3 reads CASSRTSGRSEQYF. CDR3 in DNA: TGCGCCAGCAGCCGGACTAGCGGGAGAAGCGAGCAGTACTTC.

This clonotype was picked up many times. The chain uses TRBV10-3 and TRBJ1-4; a weak D match, TRBD1 (5 bases). The CDR3 length is 17 residues. V was trimmed by 0 bases and J by 7 bases, leaving 18 bases between them. The germline V gene has CDR1 ENHRY and CDR2 SYGVKD. Here the CDR3 reads CAISESHLGLKSEKLFF. CDR3 bases: TGTGCCATCAGTGAGTCCCATTTGGGGCTGAAGAGTGAAAAACTGTTTTTT.

The V call is TRBV7-2, the J call TRBJ1-1; D is unresolved. Between the trimmed V and J ends, which lost 5 bases and 2 bases, there was a span of 15 bases. The CDR3 loop spans 15 amino acids. The V gene's germline CDR1 is SGHTA and CDR2 FQGNSA. CDR3 protein: CASSQTNTANTEAFF. The CDR3 region has the DNA TGTGCCAGCAGCCAGACCAACACAGCCAACACTGAAGCTTTCTTT.

Points on this clonotype: One junction end disagrees with the germline gene, perhaps due to a read error. This sequence joins TRBV7-9 and TRBJ2-7; perhaps D is TRBD1 or TRBD2 (5 bases each). This CDR3 region has 13 residues. Germline V gene sequence: CDR1 SEHNR, CDR2 FQNEAQ (reference sequence). This chain's CDR3 is CVSSSTEAGEQYF. CDR3 in DNA: TGTGTCAGCAGCTCGACAGAGGCGGGCGAGCAGTACTTC.

The V gene is TRBV19, the J gene TRBJ1-2; the D gene is possibly TRBD1 (6 bases). The V gene lost 8 bases and the J gene lost 2 bases, with 9 bases spanning the gap. The CDR3 extends over 12 amino acids. Germline-derived CDR1 and CDR2 are LNHDA and SQIVND (reference sequence). The CDR3 bases are TGTGCCAGTTTAGGACAGAACTATGGCTACACCTTC. Its translation is CASLGQNYGYTF.

As regards this clonotype: A far larger clone is just one base off, so this is likely a read error. This chain connects TRBV4-2 to TRBJ2-5; TRBD2 might be the D (5 bases). The germline V and J ends were trimmed by 4 bases and 4 bases, with 28 bases remaining between them. Looked up from germline, CDR1 is LGHNA and CDR2 is YNFKEQ. The CDR3 loop spans 19 amino acids. The CDR3 DNA sequence: TGTGCCAGCAGCCGACCTCTGGCCTTTGCCCGGGAAGTCCGAGAGACCCAGTACTTC. This gives the protein CASSRPLAFAREVRETQYF.